A single sample is the source of the 32 T cell receptor beta chains below, sequenced in a study of cytotoxic CD8 clonotypes in ibrutinib-treated CLL. Repertoires were generated with immunoSEQ multiplex PCR, while TCRdb's copy carries only in-frame clones and drops some. This table has under 150,000 clones, 80% appearing once. The specimen comprised PBMCs, sampled after 36 months of ibrutinib treatment. These receptors were obtained from a human donor with chronic lymphocytic leukemia.

The CDR3 protein is CASSSTRQNTGELFF. In DNA form, the CDR3 reads TGTGCCAGCAGTTCAACCCGACAGAACACCGGGGAGCTGTTTTTT. The rearrangement uses TRBV2 and TRBJ2-2; D not certain. The CDR3 is 15 amino acids. CDR1 is SNHLY and CDR2 is FYNNEI in the germline V gene. The V end was cut by 5 bases, the J end by 1 base, with 11 bases between.

This chain connects TRBV10-3 to TRBJ2-3; 7 nucleotides line up with TRBD2. Germline V CDR1 and CDR2: ENHRY, SYGVKD. The J segment lost 1 base and the V segment lost 5 bases, leaving 6 bases of the junction unmatched. The CDR3 spans 15 residues. The CDR3: CAISTSTSRTDTQYF. CDR3 in DNA: TGTGCCATCAGTACTTCGACTAGCCGCACAGATACGCAGTATTTT.

This clone was seen only once. This sequence joins TRBV9 and TRBJ2-3; D uncertain. Germline V gene lookup returns CDR1 SGDLS and CDR2 YYNGEE. This CDR3 spans 14 amino acids. V shed 2 bases and J shed 1 base, with 8 bases lying between them. CDR3 sequence reads: CASSVVYGTDTQYF. Written as DNA, the CDR3 is TGTGCCAGCAGCGTGGTGTACGGCACAGATACGCAGTATTTT.

V usage is TRBV5-1 and J usage is TRBJ2-6; 7 bases line up with TRBD1. Trimming cost V 0 bases and J 1 base; bases outside gene matches: 10. This CDR3 contains 19 residues. Germline CDR1 and CDR2: SGHRS and YFSETQ. CDR3 amino acids: CASSLATRTGPSGANVLTF. The CDR3 DNA is TGCGCCAGCAGCTTGGCAACAAGGACAGGTCCATCTGGGGCCAACGTCCTGACTTTC.

This chain links TRBV30 with TRBJ1-4; TRBD1 matches at 10 bases. V lost 5 bases to trimming and J lost 8 bases; unmatched junction nucleotides: 5. Per the germline V gene, CDR1 is GTSNPN and CDR2 is SVGIG (reference sequence). The CDR3 runs to 13 residues. CDR3 sequence: CAWGGQGKEKLFF. Here the CDR3 DNA reads TGTGCCTGGGGGGGACAGGGGAAGGAAAAACTGTTTTTT.

V and J are TRBV2 and TRBJ2-7, with D perhaps TRBD2 (5 bases). The V and J ends lost 4 bases and 3 bases respectively, with 16 bases between them. This CDR3 is 15 amino acids long. Germline V gives CDR1 SNHLY, CDR2 FYNNEI. The CDR3 loop reads CASSAELDSLYEQYF. The CDR3 DNA reads TGTGCCAGCAGTGCCGAGTTGGACTCCCTCTACGAGCAGTACTTC.

The rearrangement joins TRBV13 to TRBJ2-7, with 8 positions matching TRBD2. The CDR3 sequence is 11 residues long. Trimming at V came to 11 bases and at J to 4 bases, leaving 4 bases not matched to a gene. In germline, CDR1 is PRHDT, CDR2 FYEKMQ (reference sequence). The CDR3, as DNA: TGTGCCCGCCGGGAGGGATACGAGCAGTACTTC. Its translation: CARREGYEQYF.

This chain links TRBV15 with TRBJ2-1; maybe TRBD2 (6 bases). Germline assignment: CDR1 LNHNV and CDR2 YYDKDF (reference sequence). V was pared by 4 bases and J by 4 bases, with 11 bases between. The CDR3 extends over 14 amino acids. Here the CDR3 reads CATSNRDFYNEQFF. The CDR3 DNA sequence: TGTGCCACCAGCAACCGGGACTTTTACAATGAGCAGTTCTTC.

The chain has TRBV5-6 and TRBJ1-5; D gene unclear. Per germline, CDR1 SGHDT and CDR2 YYEEEE. V was trimmed by 4 bases and J by 7 bases, leaving 15 bases between them. The CDR3 runs 14 residues. CDR3 loop: CASSHGGFRQPQHF. The DNA of the CDR3 is TGTGCCAGCAGCCACGGCGGGTTTAGGCAGCCCCAGCATTTT. Full variable domain (remainder filled in from reference TRBV5-6 and TRBJ1-5): DAGVTQSPTHLIKTRGQQVTLRCSPKSGHDTVSWYQQALGQGPQFIFQYYEEEERQRGNFPDRFSGHQFPNYSSELNVNALLLGDSALYLCASSHGGFRQPQHFGDGTRLSIL.

The CDR3 DNA reads as TGTGCCAGCAGCGCAAGAGGAGGAACAGGTGCTGGAAACACCATATATTTT. It codes for CASSARGGTGAGNTIYF. V gene TRBV5-4 combines with J gene TRBJ1-3; D is perhaps TRBD1 (5 bases). The germline gives CDR1 SGHNT, CDR2 YYREEE (reference sequence). The CDR3 has 17 amino acids. Trimming stripped 4 bases from V and 2 bases from J, with 19 bases between. Filled out from reference TRBV5-4 and TRBJ1-3, the complete variable domain reads ETGVTQSPTHLIKTRGQQVTLRCSSQSGHNTVSWYQQALGQGPQFIFQYYREEENGRGNFPPRFSGLQFPNYSSELNVNALELDDSALYLCASSARGGTGAGNTIYFGEGSWLTVV.

The chain combines TRBV20-1 with TRBJ2-1; D is unclear. Looked up from germline, CDR1 is DFQATT and CDR2 is SNEGSKA (reference sequence). The CDR3 covers 11 residues. The germline V and J ends were trimmed by 6 bases and 9 bases, with 12 bases remaining between them. CDR3 residues: CSATPLGEQFF. The CDR3 nucleotides are TGCAGTGCCACCCCTTTGGGTGAGCAGTTCTTC.

The chain couples TRBV30 to TRBJ2-1; no definite D call. Trimming cost V 4 bases and J 3 bases, with 10 bases left between them. CDR3 length: 13 amino acids. Germline CDR1 and CDR2: GTSNPN and SVGIG (reference sequence). As DNA, the CDR3 is TGTGCCTGGAACCCTGGCGGCTACAATGAGCAGTTCTTC. As protein: CAWNPGGYNEQFF.

V is TRBV9 and J is TRBJ1-5; a weak D match, TRBD1 (5 bases). V dropped 3 bases and J dropped 3 bases, with 13 bases sitting between them. Germline lookup yields CDR1 SGDLS and CDR2 YYNGEE. CDR3 length: 15 amino acids. Here the CDR3 DNA reads TGTGCCAGCAGCGAGGGGACGATAAACAATCAGCCCCAGCATTTT. The encoded protein is CASSEGTINNQPQHF. Based on the CDR3 plus reference TRBV9 and TRBJ1-5, the full variable domain is DSGVTQTPKHLITATGQRVTLRCSPRSGDLSVYWYQQSLDQGLQFLIQYYNGEERAKGNILERFSAQQFPDLHSELNLSSLELGDSALYFCASSEGTINNQPQHFGDGTRLSIL.

The V call is TRBV18, the J call TRBJ2-1; D uncertain. Trimming left V 0 bases short and J 3 bases short, with 3 bases between. The germline CDR1 and CDR2 sequences are KGHSH and LQKENI. CDR3 length: 13 amino acids. The CDR3 coding sequence is TGTGCCAGCTCACCACCGGGCTACAATGAGCAGTTCTTC. Its protein product is CASSPPGYNEQFF.

The chain couples TRBV5-6 to TRBJ1-6; no clear D. V gave up 1 base and J gave up 10 bases, with 18 bases separating them. Germline V gives CDR1 SGHDT, CDR2 YYEEEE. This CDR3 is built from 16 residues. CDR3: CASSLFVRRTPSPLHF. Written as DNA, the CDR3 is TGTGCCAGCAGCTTGTTCGTACGACGTACCCCATCACCCCTCCACTTT.

The rearrangement uses TRBV29-1 and TRBJ1-3; possibly TRBD1 for D (6 bases). V was trimmed by 7 bases and J by 8 bases, leaving 9 bases between them. The CDR3 loop spans 10 amino acids. Germline CDR1 reads SQVTM; CDR2 reads ANQGSEA. The CDR3 DNA follows: TGCAGCGGGGAGGGGGACACCATATATTTT. This translates into CSGEGDTIYF.

The chain combines TRBV19 with TRBJ2-1, with 14 bases matching TRBD2. This CDR3 comprises 15 residues. CDR1 LNHDA and CDR2 SQIVND come from the germline V gene (reference sequence). V gave up 3 bases and J gave up 6 bases; unmatched junction bases: 1. As DNA, the CDR3 is TGTGCCAGTAGTATGGGGACTAGCGGGGGCAATGAGCAGTTCTTC. This gives the protein CASSMGTSGGNEQFF. The variable domain in full, with the rest retrieved from reference TRBV19 and TRBJ2-1, is DGGITQSPKYLFRKEGQNVTLSCEQNLNHDAMYWYRQDPGQGLRLIYYSQIVNDFQKGDIAEGYSVSREKKESFPLTVTSAQKNPTAFYLCASSMGTSGGNEQFFGPGTRLTVL.

The V gene is TRBV18, the J gene TRBJ2-1, with 8 bases aligning to TRBD2. Per germline, CDR1 KGHSH and CDR2 LQKENI. The CDR3 is 18 amino acids. V lost 2 bases to trimming and J lost 1 base; unmatched junction nucleotides: 10. The CDR3 coding sequence is TGTGCCAGCTCACCAGGTTGGGCTAGCGGGCCATCCTACAATGAGCAGTTCTTC. Amino acid sequence: CASSPGWASGPSYNEQFF. The full variable domain, completed using reference TRBV18 and TRBJ2-1, is NAGVMQNPRHLVRRRGQEARLRCSPMKGHSHVYWYRQLPEEGLKFMVYLQKENIIDESGMPKERFSAEFPKEGPSILRIQQVVRGDSAAYFCASSPGWASGPSYNEQFFGPGTRLTVL.

V is TRBV5-1 and J is TRBJ2-7, with 10 bases lining up with TRBD1. J gave up 6 bases and V 4 bases, and 7 bases lay outside the gene matches. From germline, CDR1 is SGHRS and CDR2 YFSETQ. CDR3 length: 14 amino acids. CDR3 DNA: TGCGCCAGCAGCCTTTCGGGACAGGGGATCGAGCAGTACTTC. It specifies CASSLSGQGIEQYF.

For the CDR3, the DNA is TGTGCCAGCAATGACAGATATAGCAATCAGCCCCAGCATTTT. Amino acid sequence: CASNDRYSNQPQHF. This chain uses TRBV6-1 with TRBJ1-5, with D tentatively TRBD1 (5 bases). Germline V gene data show CDR1 as MNHNS and CDR2 as SASEGT. This CDR3 contains 14 residues. The germline V and J ends were trimmed by 7 bases and 0 bases, with 10 bases remaining between them.

The rearrangement links TRBV5-4 to TRBJ1-2; 9 bases line up with TRBD1. The germline V gene encodes CDR1 SGHNT and CDR2 YYREEE (reference sequence). Trimming removed 3 bases from V and 5 bases from J; junction bases left unmatched: 8. The CDR3 length is 15 residues. CDR3 sequence (DNA): TGTGCCAGCAGCTCCTGGGACAGGGAGATTTATGGCTACACCTTC. Translated, it gives CASSSWDREIYGYTF.

The gene calls are TRBV5-6 and TRBJ2-2; D may be TRBD1 or TRBD2 (6 bases each). The CDR3 sequence is 15 residues long. With 3 bases removed from V and 3 bases from J, the gap between germline ends came to 12 bases. Germline CDR1 reads SGHDT; CDR2 reads YYEEEE. The CDR3 sequence is CASSWGPGDTGELFF. CDR3 bases: TGTGCCAGCAGCTGGGGGCCGGGGGACACCGGGGAGCTGTTTTTT. Together with reference TRBV5-6 and TRBJ2-2, the CDR3 gives the full variable domain: DAGVTQSPTHLIKTRGQQVTLRCSPKSGHDTVSWYQQALGQGPQFIFQYYEEEERQRGNFPDRFSGHQFPNYSSELNVNALLLGDSALYLCASSWGPGDTGELFFGEGSRLTVL.

The J gene is TRBJ1-1, the V gene TRBV10-3; unclear D gene. There are 12 residues in the CDR3. CDR1 ENHRY and CDR2 SYGVKD come from the germline V gene. Trimming cost V 3 bases and J 11 bases, with 13 bases left between them. CDR3 DNA sequence: TGTGCCATCAGTGAATTTTGGCAGTTTGCTTTCTTT. This codes for CAISEFWQFAFF.

J is TRBJ2-3 and V is TRBV2, with 8 bases that match TRBD1. The V segment lost 6 bases and the J segment 8 bases; nucleotides outside the gene matches: 4. The CDR3 runs to 12 residues. The germline V gene encodes CDR1 SNHLY and CDR2 FYNNEI. CDR3 nucleotides: TGTGCCAGCAGAGTGACAGGGGCTACGCAGTATTTT. This translates into CASRVTGATQYF.

The chain uses TRBV6-6 and TRBJ2-7, with 8 bases lining up with TRBD1. The V segment lost 2 bases and the J segment 6 bases; nucleotides outside the gene matches: 6. The CDR3 contains 14 residues. Germline CDR1 reads MNHNY; CDR2 reads SVGAGI (reference sequence). The chain's CDR3 is CASSYLDRDGEQYF. The CDR3 bases are TGTGCCAGCAGTTACCTGGACAGGGATGGCGAGCAGTACTTC.

This chain connects TRBV11-2 to TRBJ2-7; TRBD2 aligns across 11 bases. V gave up 5 bases and J gave up 3 bases; unmatched junction bases: 12. Germline V lookup: CDR1 SGHAT, CDR2 FQNNGV. The CDR3 contains 17 residues. CDR3 sequence: CASSPPYTSGSRYEQYF. The CDR3, as DNA: TGTGCCAGCAGCCCCCCTTATACTAGCGGGAGTCGCTACGAGCAGTACTTC.

This sequence joins TRBV27 and TRBJ2-1; 9 bases line up with TRBD2. CDR1 and CDR2 (germline): MNHEY, SMNVEV (reference sequence). J gave up 9 bases and V 3 bases, and 9 bases lay outside the gene matches. The CDR3 extends over 15 amino acids. CDR3 protein: CASSFRLAGSGEQFF. CDR3 nucleotides: TGTGCCAGCAGTTTTAGGCTAGCGGGATCCGGTGAGCAGTTCTTC.

The rearrangement links TRBV15 to TRBJ1-3; 11 bases fit TRBD1. This CDR3 region has 17 residues. The J segment lost 4 bases and the V segment lost 3 bases, leaving 8 bases of the junction unmatched. The germline V gene encodes CDR1 LNHNV and CDR2 YYDKDF (reference sequence). The CDR3 is CATSSRPGTGGGNTIYF. DNA of the CDR3: TGTGCCACCAGCAGTCGGCCAGGGACAGGGGGAGGAAACACCATATATTTT.

This clone was counted a few times. The genes are TRBV18 and TRBJ1-1; D not certain. The CDR3 is 16 amino acids. Germline V CDR1 and CDR2: KGHSH, LQKENI. V lost 4 bases and J 5 bases, leaving 20 bases between the germline ends. The CDR3 nucleotides are TGTGCCAGCTCACGACTCGGTCTGGGTTCGGGTACTGAAGCTTTCTTT. It translates to CASSRLGLGSGTEAFF.

The rearrangement joins TRBV10-2 to TRBJ2-7; D is undetermined. CDR1 is WSHSY and CDR2 is SAAADI in the germline V gene. With 0 bases removed from V and 6 bases from J, the gap between germline ends came to 9 bases. This CDR3 contains 13 residues. CDR3 region: CASSESYGREQYF. As DNA, the CDR3 is TGCGCCAGCAGTGAGTCATACGGGCGCGAGCAGTACTTC.

This clone was counted between two and nine times. In DNA, the CDR3 is TGTGCCAGTAGGGCCACAGGGGTTAGCAATCAGCCCCAGCATTTT. It yields the protein CASRATGVSNQPQHF. The chain combines TRBV19 with TRBJ1-5; 7 positions match TRBD1. The CDR3 consists of 15 residues. V dropped 6 bases and J dropped 0; count of bases not matched to a gene: 5. Germline CDR1 and CDR2: LNHDA and SQIVND (reference sequence).

The chain carries TRBV23-1 and TRBJ2-7, with D unclear. TRBV23-1 is recorded as an ORF, its role being uncertain. CDR3 size: 13 residues. V dropped 6 bases and J dropped 3 bases, with 12 bases sitting between them. The CDR3 nucleotides read TGCGCCAGCAGCCCAATGGGGTGCTACGAGCAGTACTTC. Protein: CASSPMGCYEQYF.